These 17 T cell receptor beta chains came from one sample sequenced in a study of T-cell memory formation after mild COVID-19 listed by TCRdb under 2021. The library came from 5' RACE. The sequencer was an Illumina NovaSeq 6000. In-frame beta chains were kept once TCRdb had trimmed the public reads at Q25 with fastp and called clones with MiXCR. Rows merge per CDR3 protein into single entries with the most common DNA and genes. This sample gives roughly 190,000 distinct CDR3 sequences in total; about 11% of them show up just once. Under 3.5% of the sample is in the top ten clones. Sequenced: PBMCs or a T cell subset sorted from them (not recorded which). These receptors were obtained from a man between 18 and 29 years old who had mild COVID-19 (a few samples of this study predate the infection). The sample titles of this study are shuffled in the database, so cell type and time point are left out; the donor was told from shared clones.

This clonotype was counted a few times. This chain links TRBV5-1 with TRBJ2-3, with D unclear. The CDR3 has 14 residues. The germline V gene encodes CDR1 SGHRS and CDR2 YFSETQ. The V gene lost 0 bases and the J gene lost 6 bases, with 11 bases spanning the gap. The CDR3 DNA sequence: TGCGCCAGCAGCTTGGGAGTGATTTCGGATACGCAGTATTTT. This sequence encodes CASSLGVISDTQYF. The variable domain in full, with the rest retrieved from reference TRBV5-1 and TRBJ2-3, is KAGVTQTPRYLIKTRGQQVTLSCSPISGHRSVSWYQQTPGQGLQFLFEYFSETQRNKGNFPGRFSGRQFSNSRSEMNVSTLELGDSALYLCASSLGVISDTQYFGPGTRLTVL.

This chain connects TRBV7-2 to TRBJ2-3; 11 nucleotides align to TRBD2. V lost 7 bases, J lost 0 bases, and 3 bases stayed unmatched. The CDR3 loop spans 15 amino acids. The germline V gene has CDR1 SGHTA and CDR2 FQGNSA. CDR3 DNA sequence: TGTGCCAGCAAACTAGCGGGGGATAGCACAGATACGCAGTATTTT. Amino acids: CASKLAGDSTDTQYF.

Only a few counts were recorded for this clonotype. V and J are TRBV4-3 and TRBJ2-3; TRBD1 aligns across 9 bases. The germline gives CDR1 LGHNA, CDR2 YSLEER. The J segment lost 2 bases and the V segment lost 4 bases, leaving 13 bases of the junction unmatched. The CDR3 is 18 residues long. The CDR3 DNA follows: TGCGCCAGCAGCCTTACAGGGGGCGCCAATCCAGTCACAGATACGCAGTATTTT. It specifies CASSLTGGANPVTDTQYF.

This clonotype appeared many times. The chain joins TRBV5-1 to TRBJ1-1; D uncertain. This CDR3 spans 14 amino acids. V dropped 4 bases and J dropped 3 bases, with 13 bases sitting between them. From germline, CDR1 is SGHRS and CDR2 YFSETQ. The CDR3 region is CASSPDGLYTEAFF. CDR3 in DNA: TGCGCCAGCAGCCCTGACGGGCTTTACACTGAAGCTTTCTTT. The variable domain in full, completed from reference TRBV5-1 and TRBJ1-1, reads KAGVTQTPRYLIKTRGQQVTLSCSPISGHRSVSWYQQTPGQGLQFLFEYFSETQRNKGNFPGRFSGRQFSNSRSEMNVSTLELGDSALYLCASSPDGLYTEAFFGQGTRLTVV.

The chain is built from TRBV29-1 and TRBJ2-5, with 12 bases lining up with TRBD2. The V gene's germline CDR1 is SQVTM and CDR2 ANQGSEA. This CDR3 comprises 14 residues. V gave up 5 bases and J gave up 7 bases; unmatched junction bases: 8. CDR3 nucleotides: TGCAGCGTTTTGACTAGCGGGGGACCGGGGACCCAGTACTTC. It specifies CSVLTSGGPGTQYF. Based on the CDR3 plus reference TRBV29-1 and TRBJ2-5, the full variable domain is SAVISQKPSRDICQRGTSLTIQCQVDSQVTMMFWYRQQPGQSLTLIATANQGSEATYESGFVIDKFPISRPNLTFSTLTVSNMSPEDSSIYLCSVLTSGGPGTQYFGPGTRLLVL.

The chain has TRBV20-1 and TRBJ2-4; D gene uncertain. Trimming removed 6 bases at V and 0 bases at J, with 15 bases between. This CDR3 region has 15 residues. Germline V gives CDR1 DFQATT, CDR2 SNEGSKA (reference sequence). The CDR3 coding sequence is TGCAGTGCCGCCACCCTGATGCTAGCCAAAAACATTCAGTACTTC. Translation: CSAATLMLAKNIQYF.

The chain couples TRBV5-1 to TRBJ1-3; tentative D call: TRBD1 (5 bases). Trimming removed 4 bases at V and 0 bases at J, with 14 bases between. CDR1 and CDR2 from the germline V gene are SGHRS and YFSETQ. The CDR3 sequence is 16 residues long. The CDR3 sequence: CASSPGRVSSGNTIYF. The CDR3 DNA follows: TGCGCCAGCAGCCCGGGGCGAGTAAGCTCTGGAAACACCATATATTTT.

The V and J genes are TRBV4-3 and TRBJ1-1, with TRBD1 as a possible D gene (6 bases). This CDR3 comprises 16 residues. Germline CDR1 reads LGHNA; CDR2 reads YSLEER. With 1 base removed from V and 6 bases from J, the gap between germline ends came to 18 bases. CDR3 loop: CASSQAQKTGTAEAFF. In DNA form, the CDR3 reads TGCGCCAGCAGCCAAGCCCAAAAGACAGGTACGGCTGAAGCTTTCTTT.

This clonotype was detected many times. CDR3 coding DNA: TGCAGTACTACCCCAGGGGGGTACGAGCAGTACTTC. Its translation is CSTTPGGYEQYF. The genes are TRBV20-1 and TRBJ2-7; tentative D call: TRBD1 (7 bases). The CDR3 is made up of 12 amino acids. In germline, CDR1 is DFQATT, CDR2 SNEGSKA (reference sequence). Trimming took off 8 bases at V and 4 bases at J, with 15 bases between the two ends.

The chain uses TRBV7-9 and TRBJ2-1; D gene ambiguous. V lost 5 bases and J lost 4, with 12 bases in between. The CDR3 sequence is 14 residues long. Germline CDR1 is SEHNR and CDR2 is FQNEAQ (reference sequence). The DNA for the CDR3 is TGTGCCAGCAGCACTCAGCAAGGATACAATGAGCAGTTCTTC. It is translated as CASSTQQGYNEQFF.

This sequence joins TRBV4-3 and TRBJ2-5, with 10 bases fitting TRBD2. Per the germline V gene, CDR1 is LGHNA and CDR2 is YSLEER. With 0 bases clipped from V and 5 bases from J, the junction kept 9 bases outside the gene matches. There are 17 residues in the CDR3. The CDR3 DNA reads TGCGCCAGCAGCCAAGATCGGCCTAGCGGGGGCGGGGAGACCCAGTACTTC. Its protein product is CASSQDRPSGGGETQYF.

The chain employs TRBV15 and TRBJ1-2; no reliable D call. Looked up from germline, CDR1 is LNHNV and CDR2 is YYDKDF (reference sequence). The length of the CDR3 is 16 residues. The V end was cut by 3 bases, the J end by 4 bases, with 18 bases between. CDR3 protein: CATSSRGGSQSYGYTF. DNA for the CDR3: TGTGCCACCAGCAGCCGAGGAGGGAGTCAGTCCTATGGCTACACCTTC.

This clonotype has just a few counts. The J gene is TRBJ2-6, the V gene TRBV7-3; D possibly corresponds to TRBD2 (5 bases). Trimming removed 8 bases from V and 0 bases from J, with 14 bases in between. This CDR3 comprises 16 residues. Germline values: CDR1 SGHTA, CDR2 FQGTGA. CDR3 sequence reads: CASSFGLHSGANVLTF. The CDR3 nucleotides read TGTGCCAGCTCTTTCGGACTCCACTCTGGGGCCAACGTCCTGACTTTC.

The chain employs TRBV7-2 and TRBJ2-3; D not certain. The length of the CDR3 is 16 residues. The V and J ends lost 4 bases and 1 base respectively, with 15 bases between them. The germline V gene has CDR1 SGHTA and CDR2 FQGNSA. The DNA for the CDR3 is TGTGCCAGCAGCTCCAGGATCAACCCTGGCACAGATACGCAGTATTTT. Translating it yields CASSSRINPGTDTQYF.

The chain uses TRBV7-9 and TRBJ1-2; weak D call: TRBD1 (5 bases). The CDR3 totals 11 residues. V lost 2 bases and J 8 bases, leaving 6 bases between the germline ends. Germline lookup yields CDR1 SEHNR and CDR2 FQNEAQ (reference sequence). The CDR3 is CASSLRGGYTF. The CDR3 bases are TGTGCCAGCAGCTTACGGGGCGGCTACACCTTC.

This clonotype came up a few times. The chain has TRBV12-3 or TRBV12-4 and TRBJ1-2, with D perhaps TRBD1 (5 bases). The CDR3 extends over 12 amino acids. V lost 3 bases to trimming and J lost 10 bases, with 12 bases between them. The CDR3 is CASSLGRIYYTF. The CDR3, as DNA: TGTGCCAGCAGTTTGGGACGGATTTACTACACCTTC.

The chain joins TRBV5-4 to TRBJ2-3; 13 positions agree with TRBD2. The CDR3 covers 16 residues. The junction had 5 bases not matched to a gene; V was cut back by 4 bases and J by 3 bases. The germline V gene has CDR1 SGHNT and CDR2 YYREEE (reference sequence). CDR3 DNA sequence: TGTGCCAGCAGCAAACGGACTAGCGGGGGTACAGATACGCAGTATTTT. Residues: CASSKRTSGGTDTQYF.